The 23 T cell receptor beta chains below were found in one sample sequenced in a study of tumor-infiltrating lymphocytes in primary liver carcinoma. The researchers obtained blood RNA from unsorted whole blood and also extracted germline DNA. Researchers generated TCR beta cDNA from roughly 500 ng of total RNA, relying on a constant-region primer. Investigators got TCR beta libraries out of three nested multiplex PCR rounds, done with slightly modified ARM-PCR. Rounds one and two of PCR, each of 10 cycles, were primed with TRBV1-TRBV30 forward primers and a C-beta reverse primer. TCRdb analysed the multiplex PCR reads with MiXCR anew, one entry per CDR3 protein. The sample contains a few hundred thousand distinct CDR3 sequences, 58% of which appear only once. The sequencing input was peripheral blood. The source is a woman aged 25 to 39 with primary liver carcinoma and hepatitis B virus infection.

This clonotype was detected many times. The chain has TRBV12-3 or TRBV12-4 and TRBJ2-5; D is possibly TRBD2 (6 bases). V gave up 3 bases and J gave up 4 bases, with 9 bases separating them. This CDR3 has 13 amino acids. In DNA, the CDR3 is TGTGCCAGCAGTTTCTCGGAGGGAGAGACCCAGTACTTC. It translates to CASSFSEGETQYF.

This clonotype is medium-sized within its sample. This chain links TRBV11-2 with TRBJ2-3; D might be TRBD2 (5 bases). The germline CDR1 and CDR2 sequences are SGHAT and FQNNGV. CDR3 size: 11 residues. The germline V and J ends were trimmed by 7 bases and 5 bases, with 7 bases remaining between them. The CDR3: CASTAGDTQYF. Here the CDR3 DNA reads TGTGCCAGCACCGCGGGAGATACGCAGTATTTT. Full variable domain (rest looked up from reference TRBV11-2 and TRBJ2-3): EAGVAQSPRYKIIEKRQSVAFWCNPISGHATLYWYQQILGQGPKLLIQFQNNGVVDDSQLPKDRFSAERLKGVDSTLKIQPAKLEDSAVYLCASTAGDTQYFGPGTRLTVL.

This sequence joins TRBV6-1 and TRBJ1-5; no clear D gene. V was pared by 10 bases and J by 0 bases, with 13 bases between. Germline V gene sequence: CDR1 MNHNS, CDR2 SASEGT. The CDR3 has 14 residues. CDR3 sequence reads: CANRELYSNQPQHF. The DNA for the CDR3 is TGTGCCAATAGAGAGCTATATAGCAATCAGCCCCAGCATTTT.

By sample fraction, this clonotype is medium-sized. The chain joins TRBV29-1 to TRBJ2-3, with D tentatively TRBD1 (6 bases). CDR3 length equals 14 residues. The ends were cut back, 5 bases at V and 2 bases at J, with 14 bases in the middle. Germline V gene lookup returns CDR1 SQVTM and CDR2 ANQGSEA. CDR3 loop: CSVPSTGYTDTQYF. As DNA, the CDR3 is TGCAGCGTTCCTTCGACAGGATACACAGATACGCAGTATTTT.

Worth noting for this clonotype: Here the CDR3 omits its conserved ending phenylalanine or tryptophan, so a read error is the likely source. The chain employs TRBV6-1 and TRBJ2-2; D is tentatively TRBD1 or TRBD2 (6 bases each). The length of the CDR3 is 19 residues. Per germline, CDR1 MNHNS and CDR2 SASEGT. CDR3 nucleotide sequence: TGTGCCAGCAGTGAAACCCTTCCCGGGGGCGCCACGAACACCCGGGAGCTGTTTTTA. Amino acids: CASSETLPGGATNTRELFL.

V usage is TRBV12-3 or TRBV12-4 and J usage is TRBJ2-3, with TRBD1 matching 7 bases. This CDR3 has 13 residues. The V gene end was trimmed by 6 bases and the J gene end by 8 bases; junction bases not matched to a gene: 8. The CDR3: CASSQNTGATQYF. In DNA form, the CDR3 reads TGTGCCAGCAGCCAGAATACAGGGGCTACGCAGTATTTT.

A word on this clonotype: A read error may account for a junction end that differs from germline. This rearrangement joins TRBV12-3 or TRBV12-4 to TRBJ2-1; unclear D gene. CDR3 size: 12 residues. In DNA, the CDR3 is TGTGCCAGCAGTTTCCCCTACAGTGAGCAGTTCTTC. Translation gives CASSFPYSEQFF.

In regard to this clonotype: Mismatch with germline at one junction end may stem from a read error. The chain employs TRBV4-2 and TRBJ2-3; maybe TRBD2 (5 bases). Germline V gene data show CDR1 as LGHNA and CDR2 as YNFKEQ. This CDR3 contains 16 residues. The CDR3, as DNA: TGTGCCAGCATCCAAGACAACACGGGGTTACGAAGGACGCAGTATTTT. As protein: CASIQDNTGLRRTQYF.

The J gene is TRBJ2-7, the V gene TRBV28; D is unclear. This CDR3 has 13 residues. Germline CDR1 and CDR2: MDHEN and SYDVKM. Between the trimmed V and J ends, which lost 10 bases and 1 base, there was a span of 14 bases. This CDR3 reads CAIESAESYEQYF. CDR3 coding DNA: TGTGCCATTGAGTCTGCGGAATCCTACGAGCAGTACTTC.

About this clonotype: At one end the junction does not follow the germline gene, possibly because of a read error. The rearrangement links TRBV4-1 to TRBJ2-5; TRBD2 aligns across 11 bases. The length of the CDR3 is 15 residues. The germline V gene encodes CDR1 MGHRA and CDR2 YSYEKL. CDR3 sequence reads: CVSSRTSGSLETQYF. The CDR3 region has the DNA TGCGTCAGCAGCCGCACTAGCGGGAGCTTGGAGACCCAGTACTTC.

This clonotype was observed once. The chain uses TRBV6-6 and TRBJ1-1; no firm D call. Germline assignment: CDR1 MNHNY and CDR2 SVGAGI (reference sequence). V was pared by 0 bases and J by 10 bases, with 9 bases between. This CDR3 comprises 12 residues. The chain's CDR3 is CASSYSEQRAFF. CDR3 nucleotide sequence: TGTGCCAGCAGTTACTCGGAACAGCGAGCTTTCTTT.

The chain employs TRBV4-2 and TRBJ1-3; D is uncertain. This CDR3 region has 16 residues. Germline CDR1 is LGHNA and CDR2 is YNFKEQ. V lost 4 bases and J 3 bases, leaving 16 bases between the germline ends. CDR3 region: CASSPPRAAGGNTIYF. The DNA of the CDR3 is TGTGCCAGCAGCCCTCCTCGGGCCGCGGGTGGAAACACCATATATTTT.

This clonotype came up many times. The CDR3 reads CASKPRVEPYSNQPQHF. The CDR3 DNA reads as TGTGCCAGCAAACCTCGAGTTGAGCCATATAGCAATCAGCCCCAGCATTTT. The chain couples TRBV6-5 to TRBJ1-5; no reliable D call. The germline gives CDR1 MNHEY, CDR2 SVGAGI. The CDR3 is 17 residues long. Trimming removed 7 bases at V and 0 bases at J, with 19 bases between.

This clonotype has a handful of counts. This sequence joins TRBV13 and TRBJ1-1, with unresolved D. The CDR3 has 11 amino acids. V gave up 6 bases and J gave up 5 bases, with 7 bases separating them. Germline values: CDR1 PRHDT, CDR2 FYEKMQ (reference sequence). CDR3 nucleotide sequence: TGTGCCAGCAGTGGGGAAACTGAAGCTTTCTTT. Protein: CASSGETEAFF.

This clonotype has more than one count but fewer than ten. The chain is built from TRBV12-3 or TRBV12-4 and TRBJ1-2, with TRBD1 as a possible D gene (5 bases). V was clipped by 7 bases and J by 1 base, with 13 bases between them. The length of the CDR3 is 14 residues. CDR3 amino acids: CASISGAFNYGYTF. DNA for the CDR3: TGTGCCAGCATTTCCGGGGCCTTTAACTATGGCTACACCTTC.

A note on this clonotype: The junction does not match germline at one end; this may be a read error. V and J are TRBV11-2 and TRBJ2-2; tentatively, D is TRBD1 or TRBD2 (5 bases each). CDR3 length: 15 residues. Germline V lookup: CDR1 SGHAT, CDR2 FQNNGV. This CDR3 is CASSWDLMDTGKLFF. The CDR3 bases are TGTGCCAGCAGTTGGGACCTGATGGACACCGGGAAGCTGTTTTTT.

In this sample, this clonotype turned up a few times. The chain combines TRBV12-3 or TRBV12-4 with TRBJ2-7; 9 positions match TRBD2. The ends lost 5 bases at V and 3 bases at J; junction bases unmatched: 11. This CDR3 is built from 16 residues. CDR3 nucleotide sequence: TGTGCCAGCAGTCCCTTGACTAGCGGATCATACTACGAGCAGTACTTC. This sequence encodes CASSPLTSGSYYEQYF.

As for this clonotype: A junction end diverges from the germline sequence, so it may reflect a read error. V is TRBV6-5 and J is TRBJ2-3; TRBD2 aligns across 7 bases. Germline V lookup: CDR1 MNHEY, CDR2 SVGAGI. The CDR3 loop spans 14 amino acids. The CDR3 nucleotides are TGTGTCAGCAGAGTAGGGGCCGGGGGGTCTACGCAGTATTTT. It specifies CVSRVGAGGSTQYF.

This clonotype was seen a handful of times. This chain uses TRBV12-3 or TRBV12-4 with TRBJ2-7; the match to TRBD2 covers 11 bases. V lost 5 bases and J lost 5; bases outside the gene matches: 11. This CDR3 is 16 amino acids long. The DNA of the CDR3 is TGTGCCAGCAGTGATGGACTAGCGGGCATTCGCGACGAGCAGTACTTC. Translated: CASSDGLAGIRDEQYF.

This clonotype was seen more than once but under ten times. DNA of the CDR3: TGTGCCAGCAGCCAAGGGAGCGCAGATACGCAGTATTTT. This translates into CASSQGSADTQYF. The V gene is TRBV4-2, the J gene TRBJ2-3; D not certain. This CDR3 contains 13 residues. V lost 1 base and J 4 bases, leaving 6 bases between the germline ends. Germline CDR1 reads LGHNA; CDR2 reads YNFKEQ.

With regard to this clonotype: This may come from a read error, since a much larger clone is one base off. The CDR3 coding sequence is TGTGCCAGCAGGCAGGGACGGACCTGGGAGCTGTTTTTT. Protein: CASRQGRTWELFF. V usage is TRBV6-5 and J usage is TRBJ2-2; D is tentatively TRBD1 or TRBD2 (5 bases each). CDR3 length: 13 amino acids. Trimming pared 6 bases from V and 9 bases from J, leaving 14 bases between. CDR1 and CDR2 from the germline V gene are MNHEY and SVGAGI.

This clonotype has at least ten counts. The chain combines TRBV29-1 with TRBJ2-7; D possibly corresponds to TRBD1 (8 bases). Trimming removed 6 bases from V and 4 bases from J, with 19 bases in between. The CDR3 has 14 residues. From germline, CDR1 is SQVTM and CDR2 ANQGSEA. CDR3 nucleotides: TGCAGCGTCCTAGACAGGGGACTAATTTACGAGCAGTACTTC. Protein product: CSVLDRGLIYEQYF.

In this sample, this clonotype turned up once. The chain recombines TRBV5-4 with TRBJ2-1; 10 bases fit TRBD2. The J segment lost 5 bases and the V segment lost 4 bases, leaving 9 bases of the junction unmatched. The CDR3 has 16 amino acids. Per germline, CDR1 SGHNT and CDR2 YYREEE (reference sequence). The CDR3 sequence is CASSRLAGGGNNEQFF. CDR3 coding DNA: TGTGCCAGCAGCCGACTAGCGGGTGGGGGGAACAATGAGCAGTTCTTC.